Listed below are T cell receptor beta chains from one sample, sequenced in a study of T-cell memory formation after mild COVID-19. One entry per CDR3 protein, called by TCRdb with MiXCR from the 5' RACE reads. The table has approximately 570,000 distinct CDR3 sequences, approximately 18% seen once. Sequences were obtained from PBMCs or a T cell subset sorted from them (not recorded which). Receptors were obtained from an adult woman who had mild COVID-19 (a few samples of this study predate the infection). Cell type and time point are not known. Both conserved end residues are part of each CDR3. The D gene is left open where the match is weak. Clone size is not always given. Where it is, it says once, few, many or a class for expanded clones.

- | - | TRBJ2-1 | TRBV2 | CASSETVDHEQFF | TGTGCCAGCAGTGAAACAGTGGACCATGAGCAGTTCTTC
TRBD1 | few | TRBJ2-6 | TRBV18 | CASSRGQGPSGANVLTF | TGTGCCAGCTCCCGCGGACAGGGTCCCTCTGGGGCCAACGTCCTGACTTTC
TRBD1 | - | TRBJ2-2 | TRBV5-1 | CASRLGQGARGELFF | TGCGCCAGCAGACTTGGACAGGGGGCTCGCGGGGAGCTGTTTTTT
- | - | TRBJ1-3 | TRBV20-1 | CSARDRNRGNTIYF | TGCAGTGCTAGAGATCGAAATCGGGGGAACACCATATATTTT
- | - | TRBJ1-1 | TRBV24-1 | CASRQAMNTEAFF | TGTGCCAGTAGACAGGCAATGAACACTGAAGCTTTCTTT
- | once | TRBJ2-3 | TRBV19 | CASTKGGLAARGTQYF | TGTGCCAGTACCAAGGGGGGGCTAGCGGCGCGGGGTACGCAGTATTTT
- | few | TRBJ2-5 | TRBV6-5 | CASSYRRDPETQYF | TGTGCCAGCAGTTATAGACGGGATCCAGAGACCCAGTACTTC
- | few | TRBJ2-2 | TRBV4-3 | CASSQDWDTGELFF | TGCGCCAGCAGCCAAGACTGGGACACCGGGGAGCTGTTTTTT
TRBD1 | - | TRBJ1-3 | TRBV28 | CASSFRGQGGYTIYF | TGTGCCAGCAGTTTCAGGGGACAGGGAGGTTACACCATATATTTT
- | - | TRBJ1-2 | TRBV5-8 | CASSVVRGYTF | TGTGCCAGCAGCGTGGTCAGGGGCTACACCTTC
- | few | TRBJ2-7 | TRBV6-5 | CASSYSSRVGYEQYF | TGTGCCAGCAGTTACTCGAGCAGGGTAGGCTACGAGCAGTACTTC
TRBD1 | few | TRBJ1-1 | TRBV5-1 | CASSSNSYLRDRVNTEAFF | TGCGCCAGCAGCTCCAACTCTTACCTACGGGACAGGGTAAACACTGAAGCTTTCTTT
- | many | TRBJ2-4 | TRBV20-1 | CSAGTDKNIQYF | TGCAGTGCCGGGACGGATAAAAACATTCAGTACTTC
- | - | TRBJ2-7 | TRBV4-2 | CASSQERDSYEQYF | TGTGCCAGCAGCCAAGAGCGGGACTCCTACGAGCAGTACTTC
TRBD1 | - | TRBJ1-1 | TRBV7-3 | CASSPIRTGPTEAFF | TGTGCCAGCAGCCCCATAAGGACAGGACCCACTGAAGCTTTCTTT
- | - | TRBJ2-7 | TRBV15 | CATSVRVQHEQYF | TGTGCCACCAGCGTCAGGGTGCAACACGAGCAGTACTTC
- | - | TRBJ1-4 | TRBV6-5 | CASSHSVPMEKLFF | TGTGCCAGCAGTCACAGCGTGCCAATGGAAAAACTGTTTTTT
- | few | TRBJ2-2 | TRBV9 | CASSADSFYTGELFF | TGTGCCAGCAGCGCGGACTCCTTTTACACCGGGGAGCTGTTTTTT
- | many | TRBJ1-5 | TRBV7-9 | CASSSDRLNQPQHF | TGTGCCAGCAGCTCGGACAGACTCAATCAGCCCCAGCATTTT
- | - | TRBJ1-6 | TRBV11-2 | CASSLIRTSSYNSPLHF | TGTGCCAGCAGCTTAATTCGGACTAGCTCCTATAATTCACCCCTCCACTTT
TRBD2 | - | TRBJ2-1 | TRBV20-1 | CSALGLRELNEQFF | TGCAGTGCCCTTGGATTGCGGGAGTTGAATGAGCAGTTCTTC
- | - | TRBJ2-1 | TRBV29-1 | CSVEQEYNEQFF | TGCAGCGTAGAACAGGAGTACAATGAGCAGTTCTTC
TRBD2 | once | TRBJ2-2 | TRBV9 | CASSVVGTSGGTTGELFF | TGTGCCAGCAGCGTAGTCGGGACTAGCGGGGGCACCACCGGGGAGCTGTTTTTT
TRBD2 | - | TRBJ2-7 | TRBV7-8 | CASSPTGTSGYEQYF | TGTGCCAGCAGCCCGACCGGGACTAGCGGATACGAGCAGTACTTC
TRBD2 | - | TRBJ2-1 | TRBV6-2/TRBV6-3 | CASSYSRGVAGSERSYNEQFF | TGTGCCAGCAGTTACTCGAGAGGGGTAGCGGGGAGTGAGCGCTCCTACAATGAGCAGTTCTTC
TRBD1 | many | TRBJ1-1 | TRBV7-9 | CASSPHGGGQGEFF | TGTGCCAGCAGCCCCCACGGGGGGGGACAGGGGGAATTCTTT
- | few | TRBJ1-2 | TRBV24-1 | CATSDSLGFGYTF | TGTGCCACCAGTGATTCTCTTGGGTTTGGCTACACCTTC
TRBD2 | - | TRBJ2-5 | TRBV6-2/TRBV6-3 | CATSAGGYQETQYF | TGTGCCACCTCCGCGGGGGGGTACCAAGAGACCCAGTACTTC
- | - | TRBJ1-1 | TRBV4-3 | CASSQEWAGTEAFF | TGCGCCAGCAGCCAAGAGTGGGCGGGGACTGAAGCTTTCTTT
TRBD1 | - | TRBJ1-4 | TRBV7-9 | CATDWDQNPKGTGNEKLFF | TGTGCCACCGACTGGGACCAGAACCCGAAGGGGACAGGGAATGAAAAACTGTTTTTT
- | few | TRBJ1-3 | TRBV21-1 | CASSKGTPGDGCGNTIYF | TGTGCCAGCAGCAAAGGGACTCCCGGGGACGGTTGTGGAAACACCATATATTTT
- | - | TRBJ2-7 | TRBV6-2/TRBV6-3 | CASSATALLEQYF | TGTGCCAGCAGCGCAACAGCGCTTCTCGAGCAGTACTTC
- | - | TRBJ1-4 | TRBV27 | CASMDSLNEKLFF | TGTGCCAGCATGGACAGCCTTAATGAAAAACTGTTTTTT
TRBD2 | - | TRBJ2-1 | TRBV27 | CASRLLRGGHQEQFF | TGTGCCAGCAGACTCTTGCGGGGGGGCCATCAGGAGCAGTTCTTC
TRBD2 | - | TRBJ2-7 | TRBV27 | CASSRGTSGGQREQYF | TGTGCCAGCAGCCGAGGGACTAGCGGGGGGCAGAGGGAGCAGTACTTC
- | few | TRBJ2-1 | TRBV24-1 | CATISGRGSNEQFF | TGTGCCACCATCTCTGGAAGGGGATCGAATGAGCAGTTCTTC
- | many | TRBJ2-1 | TRBV7-9 | CASSLSGAAYNEQFF | TGTGCCAGCAGCTTATCGGGGGCAGCCTACAATGAGCAGTTCTTC
TRBD2 | - | TRBJ2-1 | TRBV4-1 | CASSQGRLADYNEQFF | TGCGCCAGCAGCCAAGGTCGACTAGCGGACTACAATGAGCAGTTCTTC
TRBD2 | many | TRBJ2-1 | TRBV5-1 | CASTPTSGVYNEQFF | TGCGCCAGCACCCCTACTAGCGGGGTCTACAATGAGCAGTTCTTC
- | - | TRBJ2-6 | TRBV5-1 | CASSLRAGSSGANVLTF | TGCGCCAGCAGCTTACGGGCAGGGAGCTCTGGGGCCAACGTCCTGACTTTC
- | many | TRBJ2-7 | TRBV7-9 | CASSGTSSYEQYF | TGTGCCAGCAGCGGGACGAGCTCCTACGAGCAGTACTTC
- | many | TRBJ1-2 | TRBV6-5 | CASSYGGNGPIYGYTF | TGTGCCAGCAGTTACGGAGGCAACGGGCCGATCTATGGCTACACCTTC
TRBD2 | many | TRBJ2-2 | TRBV27 | CASSLSGLGYTGELFF | TGTGCCAGCAGTTTATCGGGACTAGGTTACACCGGGGAGCTGTTTTTT
TRBD1 | few | TRBJ1-5 | TRBV6-6 | CASSRDRDSWNQPQHF | TGTGCCAGCAGCCGAGACCGGGACAGCTGGAATCAGCCCCAGCATTTT
- | - | TRBJ2-4 | TRBV6-2/TRBV6-3 | CASRPGIAKNIQYF | TGTGCCAGCAGACCGGGGATTGCCAAAAACATTCAGTACTTC
TRBD2 | few | TRBJ2-3 | TRBV10-3 | CAISESKLAGGTDTQYF | TGTGCCATCAGTGAGTCGAAACTAGCGGGGGGAACAGATACGCAGTATTTT
- | few | TRBJ2-3 | TRBV2 | CAWGVGSGADTQYF | TGTGCCTGGGGGGTGGGCTCCGGTGCAGATACGCAGTATTTT
- | - | TRBJ1-2 | TRBV19 | CASSMRKANYGYTF | TGTGCCAGTAGTATGCGGAAAGCTAACTATGGCTACACCTTC
TRBD2 | many | TRBJ2-3 | TRBV20-1 | CSARDPSGVDTQYF | TGCAGTGCTAGAGACCCTAGCGGGGTGGATACGCAGTATTTT
- | - | TRBJ2-2 | TRBV24-1 | CATSDLGQGGTGELFF | TGTGCCACCAGTGATTTAGGGCAGGGCGGCACCGGGGAGCTGTTTTTT
- | - | TRBJ2-4 | TRBV6-1 | CASSEEEGNIQYF | TGTGCCAGCAGTGAAGAGGAAGGAAACATTCAGTACTTC
TRBD1 | few | TRBJ1-3 | TRBV12-3/TRBV12-4 | CASRSQGVKAIYF | TGTGCCAGCAGGTCTCAGGGGGTCAAGGCCATATATTTT
- | - | TRBJ2-7 | TRBV28 | CASSPRASLEQYF | TGTGCCAGCAGCCCTAGGGCCTCCCTCGAGCAGTACTTC
TRBD2 | - | TRBJ2-3 | TRBV24-1 | CATRGGPDTQYF | TGTGCCACCAGGGGAGGGCCAGATACGCAGTATTTT
TRBD1 | - | TRBJ2-1 | TRBV12-3/TRBV12-4 | CASRRTGVSYNEQFF | TGTGCCAGCAGACGTACAGGGGTATCCTACAATGAGCAGTTCTTC
TRBD1 | few | TRBJ1-2 | TRBV7-8 | CASSLSSGQGYGYTF | TGTGCCAGCAGCTTATCTTCCGGACAGGGCTATGGCTACACCTTC
TRBD2 | few | TRBJ2-1 | TRBV6-6 | CASSSTSGGVNEQFF | TGTGCCAGCAGTTCCACGAGCGGGGGGGTAAATGAGCAGTTCTTC
- | - | TRBJ1-1 | TRBV5-1 | CASSMVPPNTEAFF | TGCGCCAGCAGCATGGTTCCACCGAACACTGAAGCTTTCTTT
- | few | TRBJ1-2 | TRBV5-1 | CASSLAGLGDGYTF | TGCGCCAGCAGCTTGGCTGGTCTTGGGGATGGCTACACCTTC